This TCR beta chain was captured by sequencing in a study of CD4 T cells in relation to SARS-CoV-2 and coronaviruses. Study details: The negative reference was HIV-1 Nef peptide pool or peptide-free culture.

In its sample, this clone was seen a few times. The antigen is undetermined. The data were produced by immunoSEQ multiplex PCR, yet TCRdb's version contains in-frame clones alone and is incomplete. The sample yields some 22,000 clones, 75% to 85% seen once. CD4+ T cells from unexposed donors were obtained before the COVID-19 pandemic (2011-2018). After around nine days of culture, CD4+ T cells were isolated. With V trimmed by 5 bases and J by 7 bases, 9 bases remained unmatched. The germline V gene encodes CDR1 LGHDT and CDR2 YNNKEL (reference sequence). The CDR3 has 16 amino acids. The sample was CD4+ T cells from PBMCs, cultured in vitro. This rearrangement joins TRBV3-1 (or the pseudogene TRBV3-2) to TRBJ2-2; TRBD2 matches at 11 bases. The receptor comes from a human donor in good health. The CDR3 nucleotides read TGTGCCAGCAGCTATAAACTAGCGGGAGTTCTCGGGGAGCTGTTTTTT. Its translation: CASSYKLAGVLGELFF.